The 9 T cell receptor beta chains below were found in one sample sequenced in a study of cytomegalovirus exposure and HLA in healthy donors. Both 60 Vbeta primers and 13 Jbeta primers went into the PCR. Data came from immunoSEQ multiplex PCR; TCRdb stores just in-frame clones and leaves some out. The profile shows 90,000 to 140,000 clones, 13% to 15% of them singletons. Sequencing used PBMCs. The origin of the receptors is a female donor in good health and CMV-seronegative.

This clone was seen a few times. DNA of the CDR3: TGTGCCATCAGTGAGTCGTCTGGCAGGGGTACTGGAAACACCATATATTTT. Protein: CAISESSGRGTGNTIYF. J is TRBJ1-3 and V is TRBV10-3; tentative D call: TRBD1 (6 bases). CDR1 is ENHRY and CDR2 is SYGVKD in the germline V gene. With 0 bases removed from V and 2 bases from J, the gap between germline ends came to 14 bases. The CDR3 has 17 amino acids.

This clone was detected a few times. The chain employs TRBV7-8 and TRBJ1-1, with D tentatively TRBD1 (6 bases). There are 14 residues in the CDR3. The germline V gene has CDR1 SGHVS and CDR2 FQNEAQ. The V end lost 1 base, the J end lost 6 bases, and 12 bases lay between the germline ends. The CDR3 sequence: CASSLGLRGPEAFF. DNA of the CDR3: TGTGCCAGCAGCTTAGGCCTCAGGGGCCCTGAAGCTTTCTTT. The variable domain in full, completed from reference TRBV7-8 and TRBJ1-1, reads GAGVSQSPRYKVAKRGQDVALRCDPISGHVSLFWYQQALGQGPEFLTYFQNEAQLDKSGLPSDRFFAERPEGSVSTLKIQRTQQEDSAVYLCASSLGLRGPEAFFGQGTRLTVV.

The rearrangement uses TRBV5-4 and TRBJ1-1; TRBD1 matches at 7 bases. V shed 3 bases, J shed 6 bases, and the junction held 8 bases outside the gene matches. CDR1 and CDR2 from the germline V gene are SGHNT and YYREEE (reference sequence). The CDR3 has 14 residues. CDR3 sequence reads: CASSSPTGMAEAFF. For the CDR3, the DNA is TGTGCCAGCAGCTCGCCGACAGGGATGGCTGAAGCTTTCTTT. Filled out from reference TRBV5-4 and TRBJ1-1, the complete variable domain reads ETGVTQSPTHLIKTRGQQVTLRCSSQSGHNTVSWYQQALGQGPQFIFQYYREEENGRGNFPPRFSGLQFPNYSSELNVNALELDDSALYLCASSSPTGMAEAFFGQGTRLTVV.

This clone has just a few counts. The V gene is TRBV5-6, the J gene TRBJ1-2; no clear D gene. Germline values: CDR1 SGHDT, CDR2 YYEEEE. The CDR3 is made up of 13 amino acids. The V end lost 1 base, the J end lost 4 bases, and 8 bases lay between the germline ends. The CDR3 loop is CASSLRSGYGYTF. The CDR3 DNA reads as TGTGCCAGCAGCTTGCGGTCAGGCTATGGCTACACCTTC.

The rearrangement links TRBV28 to TRBJ1-5, with 7 bases that match TRBD1. Per the germline V gene, CDR1 is MDHEN and CDR2 is SYDVKM. The CDR3 has 15 amino acids. The V gene end was trimmed by 2 bases and the J gene end by 4 bases; junction bases not matched to a gene: 5. CDR3 nucleotide sequence: TGTGCCAGCAGTTTAGACAGGGTAAGGAATCAGCCCCAGCATTTT. It codes for CASSLDRVRNQPQHF.

This chain joins TRBV30 and TRBJ1-5, with D uncertain. This CDR3 spans 14 amino acids. The V gene lost 0 bases and the J gene lost 0 bases, with 6 bases spanning the gap. CDR1 and CDR2 (germline): GTSNPN, SVGIG (reference sequence). The chain's CDR3 is CAWSVRVSNQPQHF. CDR3 bases: TGTGCCTGGAGTGTACGCGTTAGCAATCAGCCCCAGCATTTT.

CDR3 residues: CSGQTGVEGYTF. The CDR3 bases are TGCAGCGGCCAGACAGGGGTGGAGGGCTACACCTTC. This rearrangement joins TRBV29-1 to TRBJ1-2, with 8 bases fitting TRBD1. Unmatched junction bases numbered 9, after V lost 7 bases and J lost 8 bases. The CDR3 extends over 12 amino acids. CDR1 is SQVTM and CDR2 is ANQGSEA in the germline V gene.

The rearrangement joins TRBV6-5 to TRBJ1-3, with TRBD1 matching over 8 bases. Per the germline V gene, CDR1 is MNHEY and CDR2 is SVGAGI. J lost 4 bases, V lost 5 bases, and 4 bases had no gene match. The CDR3 has 14 amino acids. CDR3 DNA: TGTGCCAGCAGTAGGACAGGGTCGGGAAACACCATATATTTT. Translating it yields CASSRTGSGNTIYF.

The chain has TRBV28 and TRBJ2-7, with a tentative D call TRBD2 (5 bases). Trimming pared 4 bases from V and 4 bases from J, leaving 8 bases between. CDR3 length: 12 residues. From germline, CDR1 is MDHEN and CDR2 SYDVKM. The CDR3 DNA reads TGTGCCAGCAGTTCGACGGGATACGAGCAGTACTTC. Its protein product is CASSSTGYEQYF.